The 29 T cell receptor beta chains listed next were all sequenced from one sample in a study of blood T cell repertoires in COVID-19. This table comes from immunoSEQ multiplex PCR, and its TCRdb copy is limited to in-frame clones, with some not included. Counted here are fewer than 250,000 clones, 90% occurring once; the ten biggest clones make up over 0.75%. The sample comprised PBMCs or T cells enriched from blood (not recorded which). The origin of the receptors is a man aged 45-65 years who had been exposed to COVID-19.

The chain joins TRBV28 to TRBJ1-6; 8 positions match TRBD1. The CDR3 is 16 amino acids. From germline, CDR1 is MDHEN and CDR2 SYDVKM. Trimming cost V 4 bases and J 7 bases; bases outside gene matches: 9. CDR3 in amino acids: CASSSNGDRWNSPLHF. CDR3 bases: TGTGCCAGCAGTTCGAACGGGGACAGGTGGAATTCACCCCTCCACTTT.

The chain links TRBV2 to TRBJ2-3, with 7 bases fitting TRBD1. Germline trimming cut 4 bases from V and 6 bases from J; bases unmatched to any gene: 7. CDR1 SNHLY and CDR2 FYNNEI come from the germline V gene. This CDR3 is built from 14 residues. CDR3 DNA: TGTGCCAGCAGTGCATCACAGGGGTCGGATACGCAGTATTTT. Translating gives CASSASQGSDTQYF.

The chain carries TRBV24-1 and TRBJ1-5; D is possibly TRBD1 (5 bases). Trimming took 4 bases from V and 7 from J, leaving 19 bases between them. Germline V CDR1 and CDR2: KGHDR, SFDVKD. CDR3 length equals 16 residues. CDR3 protein: CATSDRGTGEVQPQHF. The CDR3, as DNA: TGTGCCACCAGTGACCGCGGGACCGGGGAAGTACAGCCCCAGCATTTT.

J is TRBJ1-1 and V is TRBV11-2, with D hard to call. The CDR3 extends over 12 amino acids. V was shortened by 2 bases and J by 10 bases, with 11 bases between the two germline ends. Germline V lookup: CDR1 SGHAT, CDR2 FQNNGV. The CDR3 spells CASSLLEGGAFF. For the CDR3, the DNA is TGTGCCAGCAGCTTATTAGAGGGTGGAGCTTTCTTT.

The CDR3 bases are TGTGCCAGCAGCTATTATCAGGGACAACCTAGCACAGATACGCAGTATTTT. Protein: CASSYYQGQPSTDTQYF. The J gene is TRBJ2-3, the V gene TRBV5-4; a possible D gene is TRBD1 (6 bases). V gave up 3 bases and J gave up 0 bases, with 17 bases separating them. Germline values: CDR1 SGHNT, CDR2 YYREEE (reference sequence). The CDR3 sequence is 17 residues long.

This clone was seen only once. The chain recombines TRBV7-8 with TRBJ1-5; maybe TRBD1 (5 bases). The CDR3 is 17 amino acids. Germline-derived CDR1 and CDR2 are SGHVS and FQNEAQ. V lost 0 bases and J 6 bases, leaving 18 bases between the germline ends. The CDR3 region is CASSLAGGGWDGQPQHF. The CDR3 DNA reads TGTGCCAGCAGCTTAGCTGGGGGGGGTTGGGACGGTCAGCCCCAGCATTTT.

On this clone: Distinct nucleotide sequences in the sample also encode this CDR3. The V gene is TRBV18, the J gene TRBJ1-4; 7 bases are shared with TRBD1. V lost 2 bases and J lost 3; bases outside the gene matches: 3. The CDR3 extends over 15 amino acids. Germline lookup yields CDR1 KGHSH and CDR2 LQKENI. The CDR3 reads CASSPRTGSNEKLFF. For the CDR3, the DNA is TGTGCCAGCTCACCAAGGACAGGATCTAATGAAAAACTGTTTTTT. Full variable domain (outside the CDR3, taken from reference TRBV18 and TRBJ1-4): NAGVMQNPRHLVRRRGQEARLRCSPMKGHSHVYWYRQLPEEGLKFMVYLQKENIIDESGMPKERFSAEFPKEGPSILRIQQVVRGDSAAYFCASSPRTGSNEKLFFGSGTQLSVL.

The chain has TRBV21-1 and TRBJ1-1; whether TRBD1, the table's D call, matches the DNA was not checked. TRBV21-1 is flagged as a pseudogene. CDR3 size: 15 residues. The CDR3 sequence is CASSAQGIVVTEAFF. The CDR3 nucleotides are TGTGCCAGCAGCGCACAGGGCATAGTAGTCACTGAAGCTTTCTTT.

This clone was detected only a few times. J is TRBJ2-2 and V is TRBV24-1; TRBD2 is a possible D gene (6 bases). Trimming took 10 bases from V and 0 from J, leaving 11 bases between them. Looked up from germline, CDR1 is KGHDR and CDR2 is SFDVKD. The CDR3 contains 14 residues. CDR3 protein: CATRGGANTGELFF. DNA of the CDR3: TGTGCCACGCGGGGCGGGGCGAACACCGGGGAGCTGTTTTTT.

The chain links TRBV28 to TRBJ1-4; D gene unclear. Trimming removed 2 bases at V and 4 bases at J, with 8 bases between. From germline, CDR1 is MDHEN and CDR2 SYDVKM. The CDR3 sequence is 14 residues long. The CDR3 loop is CASSLVRFNEKLFF. In nucleotides, the CDR3 is TGTGCCAGCAGTTTAGTCAGATTTAATGAAAAACTGTTTTTT.

The chain links TRBV11-1 to TRBJ2-2; D is possibly TRBD1 (6 bases). The germline V gene has CDR1 SGHAT and CDR2 FQDESV (reference sequence). The CDR3 has 16 residues. The V and J ends lost 4 bases and 6 bases respectively, with 18 bases between them. The chain's CDR3 is CASSWAVGAFAGELFF. Written as DNA, the CDR3 is TGTGCCAGCAGCTGGGCCGTGGGGGCTTTTGCCGGGGAGCTGTTTTTT.

V is TRBV18 and J is TRBJ2-1, with 7 bases lining up with TRBD2. Germline CDR1 KGHSH, CDR2 LQKENI. The CDR3 runs 13 residues. Unmatched junction bases numbered 3, after V lost 6 bases and J lost 4 bases. In nucleotides, the CDR3 is TGTGCCAGCTCCTGGGACTATTACAATGAGCAGTTCTTC. It codes for CASSWDYYNEQFF.

The chain is built from TRBV2 and TRBJ2-1; D is possibly TRBD2 (5 bases). Trimming stripped 6 bases from V and 5 bases from J, with 11 bases between. CDR3 size: 13 residues. The germline gives CDR1 SNHLY, CDR2 FYNNEI. The DNA for the CDR3 is TGTGCCAGCAGCGCTAGCATGGACAATGAGCAGTTCTTC. Translated: CASSASMDNEQFF.

The gene calls are TRBV19 and TRBJ1-2, with TRBD1 matching 7 bases. This CDR3 is built from 15 residues. In germline, CDR1 is LNHDA, CDR2 SQIVND (reference sequence). The V segment lost 1 base and the J segment 2 bases; nucleotides outside the gene matches: 4. CDR3 nucleotide sequence: TGTGCCAGTAGTATAGCGACAGGGTGGAACTATGGCTACACCTTC. Protein sequence: CASSIATGWNYGYTF.

The sample holds a few counts of this clone. CDR3 in amino acids: CASSLDAGGHQPQHF. CDR3 DNA: TGTGCCAGCAGTCTAGACGCGGGGGGTCATCAGCCCCAGCATTTT. This chain uses TRBV28 with TRBJ1-5; perhaps TRBD1 as D (5 bases). The CDR3 extends over 15 amino acids. The V and J ends lost 5 bases and 5 bases respectively, with 16 bases between them. The V gene's germline CDR1 is MDHEN and CDR2 SYDVKM.

The rearrangement joins TRBV19 to TRBJ1-1; TRBD1 matches at 7 bases. Trimming took 4 bases from V and 3 from J; bases not matched to a gene: 11. This CDR3 has 16 amino acids. CDR1 is LNHDA, CDR2 SQIVND, per germline (reference sequence). The CDR3, as DNA: TGTGCCAGTAGTAGAACAGGGGCTAATTTGTACACTGAAGCTTTCTTT. This translates into CASSRTGANLYTEAFF.

The chain combines TRBV5-6 with TRBJ1-4; TRBD1 agrees at 7 bases. In germline, CDR1 is SGHDT, CDR2 YYEEEE. The CDR3 is 15 amino acids. J lost 3 bases, V lost 4 bases, and 6 bases had no gene match. CDR3 sequence (DNA): TGTGCCAGCAGCCTTCCCGGGACAGCTAATGAAAAACTGTTTTTT. Its protein product is CASSLPGTANEKLFF.

CDR3 in amino acids: CASSLYGRTNEKLFF. CDR3 DNA sequence: TGTGCCAGCAGCTTATACGGGAGGACTAATGAAAAACTGTTTTTT. The chain links TRBV7-2 to TRBJ1-4; unclear D gene. The germline V gene has CDR1 SGHTA and CDR2 FQGNSA. Trimming shortened V by 2 bases and J by 2 bases, and 9 bases separated the two germline ends. This CDR3 has 15 amino acids.

The V gene is TRBV7-6, the J gene TRBJ2-7; 7 bases line up with TRBD1. The CDR3 has 14 residues. Germline CDR1 and CDR2: SGHVS and FNYEAQ. V shed 7 bases, J shed 4 bases, and the junction held 10 bases outside the gene matches. Written as DNA, the CDR3 is TGTGCCAGCAAGGCAGGGGGAAATAGATACGAGCAGTACTTC. This translates into CASKAGGNRYEQYF. Filled out from reference TRBV7-6 and TRBJ2-7, the complete variable domain reads GAGVSQSPRYKVTKRGQDVALRCDPISGHVSLYWYRQALGQGPEFLTYFNYEAQQDKSGLPNDRFSAERPEGSISTLTIQRTEQRDSAMYRCASKAGGNRYEQYFGPGTRLTVT.

The gene calls are TRBV28 and TRBJ2-7; D is perhaps TRBD1 (6 bases). Trimming pared 4 bases from V and 2 bases from J, leaving 18 bases between. The CDR3 is 16 amino acids. CDR1 is MDHEN, CDR2 SYDVKM, per germline. The CDR3 DNA reads as TGTGCCAGCAGTTCCGGAGGACAGTTTTCGGCCTACGAGCAGTACGTC. Its translation is CASSSGGQFSAYEQYV.

The V call is TRBV15, the J call TRBJ2-3; tentative D call: TRBD1 (5 bases). Germline CDR1 reads LNHNV; CDR2 reads YYDKDF (reference sequence). V shed 0 bases and J shed 8 bases, with 9 bases lying between them. The CDR3 runs to 13 residues. The CDR3: CATSRDLQGTQYF. Written as DNA, the CDR3 is TGTGCCACCAGCAGAGATCTTCAGGGTACGCAGTATTTT.

The chain joins TRBV15 to TRBJ2-5, with 7 bases lining up with TRBD2. The CDR3 consists of 17 residues. Germline-derived CDR1 and CDR2 are LNHNV and YYDKDF (reference sequence). Unmatched junction bases numbered 19, after V lost 8 bases and J lost 4 bases. CDR3 in DNA: TGTGCCACCTCCAAGACCGACAGCGGGGAGGGTGGAGAGACCCAGTACTTC. Its translation: CATSKTDSGEGGETQYF.

The genes are TRBV7-3 and TRBJ2-2; 7 bases line up with TRBD2. This CDR3 region has 15 residues. Trimming cost V 0 bases and J 8 bases; bases outside gene matches: 6. Germline V CDR1 and CDR2: SGHTA, FQGTGA. The CDR3 DNA sequence: TGTGCCAGCAGCTTAACGCCGACTAGCACAGGGGAGCTGTTTTTT. It translates to CASSLTPTSTGELFF.

The chain is built from TRBV7-9 and TRBJ2-7; 8 bases agree with TRBD1. Per the germline V gene, CDR1 is SEHNR and CDR2 is FQNEAQ (reference sequence). V lost 1 base, J lost 4 bases, and 6 bases stayed unmatched. CDR3 size: 15 residues. CDR3 sequence: CASSLVRGREYEQYF. CDR3 in DNA: TGTGCCAGCAGCTTAGTCAGGGGGCGCGAGTACGAGCAGTACTTC. Using reference TRBV7-9 and TRBJ2-7 for the parts outside the CDR3, the full variable domain is DTGVSQNPRHKITKRGQNVTFRCDPISEHNRLYWYRQTLGQGPEFLTYFQNEAQLEKSRLLSDRFSAERPKGSFSTLEIQRTEQGDSAMYLCASSLVRGREYEQYFGPGTRLTVT.

V usage is TRBV29-1 and J usage is TRBJ1-4; D perhaps matches TRBD1 (6 bases). Looked up from germline, CDR1 is SQVTM and CDR2 is ANQGSEA. This CDR3 spans 14 amino acids. The germline V and J ends were trimmed by 4 bases and 0 bases, with 9 bases remaining between them. CDR3 nucleotides: TGCAGCGTTGGCTGGACAGCAACTAATGAAAAACTGTTTTTT. Translation: CSVGWTATNEKLFF.

This clone was observed once. This chain connects TRBV2 to TRBJ2-1; maybe TRBD1 (6 bases). The ends were cut back, 9 bases at V and 6 bases at J, with 12 bases in the middle. The CDR3 is 12 amino acids. Germline CDR1 SNHLY, CDR2 FYNNEI. The CDR3 region has the DNA TGTGCCAGTTCGCTCAGGGGCAATGAGCAGTTCTTC. It translates to CASSLRGNEQFF. The full variable domain, rest sourced from reference TRBV2 and TRBJ2-1, is EPEVTQTPSHQVTQMGQEVILRCVPISNHLYFYWYRQILGQKVEFLVSFYNNEISEKSEIFDDQFSVERPDGSNFTLKIRSTKLEDSAMYFCASSLRGNEQFFGPGTRLTVL.

The chain combines TRBV14 with TRBJ1-5; no clear D. CDR3 length: 14 amino acids. V shed 2 bases and J shed 3 bases, with 8 bases lying between them. Germline V gene lookup returns CDR1 SGHDN and CDR2 FVKESK. The CDR3 sequence: CASSQFGDNQPQHF. The DNA of the CDR3 is TGTGCCAGCAGCCAATTCGGAGACAATCAGCCCCAGCATTTT.

The CDR3 nucleotides read TGTGCCAGCAGCCTTTCTGGACAGGGGGCGTTGTACGAGCAGTACGTC. Protein sequence: CASSLSGQGALYEQYV. The rearrangement joins TRBV5-6 to TRBJ2-7; 11 nucleotides agree with TRBD1. CDR3 length: 16 amino acids. Trimming cost V 4 bases and J 4 bases; bases outside gene matches: 10. Per the germline V gene, CDR1 is SGHDT and CDR2 is YYEEEE.

V usage is TRBV21-1 and J usage is TRBJ2-3; the DNA was not compared with TRBD2, the D call given in the table. TRBV21-1 is a pseudogene segment. The CDR3 has 18 amino acids. CDR3 DNA sequence: TGTGCCAGCAGCAAATCTGCCCAGCGGGAGGACTGCACAGATACGCAGTATTTT. Translation: CASSKSAQREDCTDTQYF.